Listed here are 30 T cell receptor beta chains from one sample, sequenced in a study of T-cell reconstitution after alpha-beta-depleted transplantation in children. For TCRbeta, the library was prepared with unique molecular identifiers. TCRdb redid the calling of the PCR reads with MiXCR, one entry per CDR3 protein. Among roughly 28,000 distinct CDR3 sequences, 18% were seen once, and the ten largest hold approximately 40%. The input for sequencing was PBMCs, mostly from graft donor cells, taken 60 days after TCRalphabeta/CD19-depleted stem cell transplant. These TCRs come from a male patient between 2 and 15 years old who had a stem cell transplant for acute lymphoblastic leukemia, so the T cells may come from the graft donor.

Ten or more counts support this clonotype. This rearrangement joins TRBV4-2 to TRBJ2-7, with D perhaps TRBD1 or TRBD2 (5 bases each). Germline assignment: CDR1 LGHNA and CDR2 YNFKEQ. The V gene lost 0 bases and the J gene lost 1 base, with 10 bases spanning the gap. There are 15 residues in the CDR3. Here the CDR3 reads CASSQDFGGSYEQYF. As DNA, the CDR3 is TGTGCCAGCAGCCAAGATTTTGGGGGATCCTACGAGCAGTACTTC.

CDR3 coding DNA: TGCGCCAGCAGTGAATGGGGGGCGGGGGACATTCAGTACTTC. It specifies CASSEWGAGDIQYF. The J gene is TRBJ2-4, the V gene TRBV10-2; perhaps TRBD2 as D (7 bases). From germline, CDR1 is WSHSY and CDR2 SAAADI. Deletions cut 3 bases from V and 8 bases from J, with 14 bases between. The length of the CDR3 is 14 residues.

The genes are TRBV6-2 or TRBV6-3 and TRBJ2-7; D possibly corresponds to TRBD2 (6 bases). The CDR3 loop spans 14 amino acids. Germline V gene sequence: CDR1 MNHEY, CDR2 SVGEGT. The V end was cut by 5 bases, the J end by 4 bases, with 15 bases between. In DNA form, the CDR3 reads TGTGCCAGCAGTGGAGGGACGGACCTTTACGAGCAGTACTTC. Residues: CASSGGTDLYEQYF.

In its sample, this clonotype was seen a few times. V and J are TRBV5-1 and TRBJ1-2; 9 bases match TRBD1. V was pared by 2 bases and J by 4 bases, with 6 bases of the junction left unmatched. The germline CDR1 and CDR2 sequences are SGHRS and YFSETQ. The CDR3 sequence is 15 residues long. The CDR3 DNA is TGCGCCAGCAGCTTAGATGGACAGGGGCTCTATGGCTACACCTTC. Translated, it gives CASSLDGQGLYGYTF.

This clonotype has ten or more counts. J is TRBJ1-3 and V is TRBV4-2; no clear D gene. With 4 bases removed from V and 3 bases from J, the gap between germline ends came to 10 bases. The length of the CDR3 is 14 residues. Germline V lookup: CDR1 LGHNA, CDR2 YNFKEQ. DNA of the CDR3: TGTGCCAGCAGCCGAGAGGGAATTGGAAACACCATATATTTT. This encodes CASSREGIGNTIYF.

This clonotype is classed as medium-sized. The CDR3 sequence is CASSRRTGFVTGELFF. The CDR3 DNA reads as TGTGCCAGCAGCCGCCGGACAGGGTTCGTCACCGGGGAGCTGTTTTTT. The chain combines TRBV7-9 with TRBJ2-2, with 8 bases aligning to TRBD1. The ends lost 5 bases at V and 4 bases at J; junction bases unmatched: 9. This CDR3 comprises 16 residues. From germline, CDR1 is SEHNR and CDR2 FQNEAQ (reference sequence).

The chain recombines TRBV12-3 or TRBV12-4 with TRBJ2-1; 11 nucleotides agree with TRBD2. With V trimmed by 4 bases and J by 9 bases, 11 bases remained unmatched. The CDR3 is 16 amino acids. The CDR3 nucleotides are TGTGCCAGCAGTTCATCAACGTACGGGACTAGCGGTGAGCAGTTCTTC. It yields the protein CASSSSTYGTSGEQFF.

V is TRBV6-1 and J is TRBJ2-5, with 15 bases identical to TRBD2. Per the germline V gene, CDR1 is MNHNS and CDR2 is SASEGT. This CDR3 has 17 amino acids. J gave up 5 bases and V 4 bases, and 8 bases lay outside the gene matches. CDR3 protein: CASSARGLAGGRETQYF. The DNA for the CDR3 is TGTGCCAGCAGTGCCCGAGGACTAGCGGGGGGGCGGGAGACCCAGTACTTC.

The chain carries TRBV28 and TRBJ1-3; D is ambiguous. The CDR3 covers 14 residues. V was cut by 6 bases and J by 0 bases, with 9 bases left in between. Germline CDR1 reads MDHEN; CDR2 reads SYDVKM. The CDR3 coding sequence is TGTGCCAGCAGGTTTGCTAACTCTGGAAACACCATATATTTT. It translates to CASRFANSGNTIYF.

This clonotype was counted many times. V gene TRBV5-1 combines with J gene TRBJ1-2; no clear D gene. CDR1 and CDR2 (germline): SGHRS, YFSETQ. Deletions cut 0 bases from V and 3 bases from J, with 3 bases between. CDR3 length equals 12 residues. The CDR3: CASSLDDYGYTF. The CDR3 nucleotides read TGCGCCAGCAGCTTGGATGACTATGGCTACACCTTC.

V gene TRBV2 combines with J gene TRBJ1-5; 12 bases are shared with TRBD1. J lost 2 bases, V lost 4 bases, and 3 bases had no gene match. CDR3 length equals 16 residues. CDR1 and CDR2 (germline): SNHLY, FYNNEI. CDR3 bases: TGTGCCAGCAGTGGGGGGACAGGGGGCGGCAATCAGCCCCAGCATTTT. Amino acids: CASSGGTGGGNQPQHF.

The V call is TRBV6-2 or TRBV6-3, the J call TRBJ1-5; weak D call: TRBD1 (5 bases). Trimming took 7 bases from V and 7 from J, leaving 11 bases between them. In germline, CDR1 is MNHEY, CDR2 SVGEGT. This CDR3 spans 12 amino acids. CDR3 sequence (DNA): TGTGCCAGCAACCAGGGTTGGCAGCCCCAGCATTTT. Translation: CASNQGWQPQHF.

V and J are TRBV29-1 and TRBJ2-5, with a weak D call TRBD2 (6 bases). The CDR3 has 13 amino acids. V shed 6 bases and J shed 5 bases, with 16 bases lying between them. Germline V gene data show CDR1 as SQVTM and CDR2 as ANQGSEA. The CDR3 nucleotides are TGCAGCGTCGGAGGGTTTTATCTGGAGACCCAGTACTTC. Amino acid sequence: CSVGGFYLETQYF.

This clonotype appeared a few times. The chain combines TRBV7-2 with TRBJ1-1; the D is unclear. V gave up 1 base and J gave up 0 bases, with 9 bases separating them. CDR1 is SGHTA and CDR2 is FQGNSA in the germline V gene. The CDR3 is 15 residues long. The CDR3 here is CASSLGGVLNTEAFF. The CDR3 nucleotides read TGTGCCAGCAGCTTAGGGGGTGTTCTGAACACTGAAGCTTTCTTT. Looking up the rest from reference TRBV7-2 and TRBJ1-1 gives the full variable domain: GAGVSQSPSNKVTEKGKDVELRCDPISGHTALYWYRQSLGQGLEFLIYFQGNSAPDKSGLPSDRFSAERTGGSVSTLTIQRTQQEDSAVYLCASSLGGVLNTEAFFGQGTRLTVV.

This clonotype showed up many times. The CDR3: CSASDRNYGYTF. In DNA form, the CDR3 reads TGCAGTGCTTCCGACAGGAACTATGGCTACACCTTC. The chain joins TRBV20-1 to TRBJ1-2; tentative D call: TRBD1 (6 bases). Trimming pared 5 bases from V and 2 bases from J, leaving 9 bases between. The germline gives CDR1 DFQATT, CDR2 SNEGSKA (reference sequence). The CDR3 covers 12 residues.

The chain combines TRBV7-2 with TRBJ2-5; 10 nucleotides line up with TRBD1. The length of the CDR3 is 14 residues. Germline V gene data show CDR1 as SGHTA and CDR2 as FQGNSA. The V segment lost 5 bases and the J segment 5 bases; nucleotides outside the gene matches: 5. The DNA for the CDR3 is TGTGCCAGCAGCCTGGGACAGGGGCATGAGACCCAGTACTTC. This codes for CASSLGQGHETQYF.

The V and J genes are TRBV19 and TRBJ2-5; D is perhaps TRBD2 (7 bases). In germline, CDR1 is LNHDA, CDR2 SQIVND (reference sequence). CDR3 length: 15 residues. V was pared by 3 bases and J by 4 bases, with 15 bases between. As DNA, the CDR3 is TGTGCCAGTAGTATTGTATGGGGGGGCCGAGAGACCCAGTACTTC. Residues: CASSIVWGGRETQYF.

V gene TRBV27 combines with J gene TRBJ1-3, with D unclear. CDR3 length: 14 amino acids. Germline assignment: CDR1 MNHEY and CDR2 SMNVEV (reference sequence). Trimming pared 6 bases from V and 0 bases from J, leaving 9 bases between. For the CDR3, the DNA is TGTGCCAGCAGCCCCCGGGGCTCTGGAAACACCATATATTTT. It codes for CASSPRGSGNTIYF.

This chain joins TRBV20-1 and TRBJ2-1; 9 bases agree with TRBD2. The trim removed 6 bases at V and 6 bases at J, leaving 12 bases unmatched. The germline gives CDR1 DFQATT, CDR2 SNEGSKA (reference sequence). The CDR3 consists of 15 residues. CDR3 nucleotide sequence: TGCAGTGCCCCCCCGTTAGCGGGAGTAGCCAATGAGCAGTTCTTC. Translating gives CSAPPLAGVANEQFF.

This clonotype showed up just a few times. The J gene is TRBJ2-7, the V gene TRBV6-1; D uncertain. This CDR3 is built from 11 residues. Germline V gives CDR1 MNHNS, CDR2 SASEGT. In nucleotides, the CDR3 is TGTGCTATCACGTCCAGCTACGAGCAGTACTTC. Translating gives CAITSSYEQYF.

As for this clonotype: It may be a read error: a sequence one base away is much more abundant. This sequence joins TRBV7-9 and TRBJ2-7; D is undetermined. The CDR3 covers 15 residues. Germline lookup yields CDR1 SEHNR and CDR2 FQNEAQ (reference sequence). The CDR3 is CASSYGGGMPYGQYF. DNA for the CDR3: TGTGCCAGCAGTTATGGCGGTGGGATGCCCTACGGGCAGTACTTC.

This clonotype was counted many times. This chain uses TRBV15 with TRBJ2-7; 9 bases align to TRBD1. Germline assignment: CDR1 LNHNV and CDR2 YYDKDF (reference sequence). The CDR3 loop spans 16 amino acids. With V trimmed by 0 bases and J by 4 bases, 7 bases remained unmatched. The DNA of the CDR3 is TGTGCCACCAGCAGAGATCTCCCGGGACAGGGTTACGAGCAGTACTTC. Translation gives CATSRDLPGQGYEQYF.

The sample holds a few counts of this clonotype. The CDR3 sequence: CASSQETIARGFANTGELFF. Here the CDR3 DNA reads TGCGCCAGCAGCCAAGAGACCATAGCGAGGGGGTTCGCGAACACCGGGGAGCTGTTTTTT. The rearrangement joins TRBV4-3 to TRBJ2-2; weak D call: TRBD1 (6 bases). The germline V gene has CDR1 LGHNA and CDR2 YSLEER. The CDR3 spans 20 residues. The V and J ends lost 0 bases and 0 bases respectively, with 20 bases between them.

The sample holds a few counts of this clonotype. CDR3 DNA sequence: TGCGCCAGCAGCTTGGTAGGCGCGAACACCGGGGAGCTGTTTTTT. Its protein is CASSLVGANTGELFF. The chain combines TRBV5-1 with TRBJ2-2, with no clear D. The CDR3 is 15 residues long. Germline CDR1 and CDR2: SGHRS and YFSETQ. Trimming took 0 bases from V and 0 from J, leaving 6 bases between them. The whole variable domain, remainder taken from reference TRBV5-1 and TRBJ2-2, is KAGVTQTPRYLIKTRGQQVTLSCSPISGHRSVSWYQQTPGQGLQFLFEYFSETQRNKGNFPGRFSGRQFSNSRSEMNVSTLELGDSALYLCASSLVGANTGELFFGEGSRLTVL.

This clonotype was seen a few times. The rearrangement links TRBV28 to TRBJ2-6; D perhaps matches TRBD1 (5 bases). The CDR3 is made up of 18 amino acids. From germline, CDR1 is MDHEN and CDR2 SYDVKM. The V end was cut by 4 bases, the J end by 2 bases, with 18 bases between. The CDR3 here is CASSSWGRAGPGANVLTF. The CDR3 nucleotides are TGTGCCAGCAGTTCCTGGGGCAGGGCTGGGCCTGGGGCCAACGTCCTGACTTTC.

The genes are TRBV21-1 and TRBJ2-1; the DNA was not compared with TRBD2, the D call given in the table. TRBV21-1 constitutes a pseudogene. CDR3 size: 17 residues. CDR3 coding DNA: TGTGCCAGCAGCAAAGAACCGGGACTAGCGCCGTACAATGAGCAGTTCTTC. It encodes CASSKEPGLAPYNEQFF.

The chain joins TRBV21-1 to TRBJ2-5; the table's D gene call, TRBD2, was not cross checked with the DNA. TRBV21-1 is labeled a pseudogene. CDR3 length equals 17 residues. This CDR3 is CASSNRTSGDLLETQYF. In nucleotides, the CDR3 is TGTGCCAGCAGCAACCGGACTAGCGGGGACCTGCTGGAGACCCAGTACTTC.

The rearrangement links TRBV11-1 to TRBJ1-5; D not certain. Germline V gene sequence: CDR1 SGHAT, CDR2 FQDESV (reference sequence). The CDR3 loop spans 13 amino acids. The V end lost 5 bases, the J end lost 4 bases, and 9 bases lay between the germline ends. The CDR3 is CASSRAGNQPQHF. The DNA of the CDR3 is TGTGCCAGCAGCAGGGCGGGAAATCAGCCCCAGCATTTT.

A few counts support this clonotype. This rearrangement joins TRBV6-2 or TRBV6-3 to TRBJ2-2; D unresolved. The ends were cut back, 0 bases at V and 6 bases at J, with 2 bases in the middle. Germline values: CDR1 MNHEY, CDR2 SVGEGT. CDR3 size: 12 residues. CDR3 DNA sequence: TGTGCCAGCAGTTACTCGGCCGGGGAGCTGTTTTTT. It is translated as CASSYSAGELFF.

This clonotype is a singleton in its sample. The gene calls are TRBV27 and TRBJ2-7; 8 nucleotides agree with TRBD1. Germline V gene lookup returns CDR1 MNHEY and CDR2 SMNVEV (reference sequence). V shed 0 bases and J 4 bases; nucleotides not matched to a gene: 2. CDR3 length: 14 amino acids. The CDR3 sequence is CASSLSRQGYEQYF. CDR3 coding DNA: TGTGCCAGCAGTTTATCTCGACAGGGGTACGAGCAGTACTTC.